These 28 T cell receptor beta chains share one sample of origin, sequenced in a study of T cells in Graves' hyperthyroidism and ophthalmopathy. From RNA transcripts, TCR beta CDR3 regions were amplified. A set of HTBI primers served as the primers for a first-round RT-PCR of the TCR CDR3. TCRdb passed the multiplex PCR reads through MiXCR, listing each CDR3 protein once. The sample comprises 350,000 to 400,000 distinct CDR3 sequences, about a fifth of which are singletons, and about 4% rests with the top ten. Sequencing was performed on blood. All receptors come from a woman aged 18-35 years with Graves' hyperthyroidism.

In its sample, this clonotype was seen many times. The chain recombines TRBV20-1 with TRBJ2-5; 11 positions agree with TRBD2. Germline values: CDR1 DFQATT, CDR2 SNEGSKA (reference sequence). The junction had 11 bases not matched to a gene; V was cut back by 1 base and J by 1 base. The CDR3 runs to 18 residues. CDR3 region: CSARVLLAGATIQETQYF. The DNA of the CDR3 is TGCAGTGCTAGAGTCCTACTAGCGGGGGCGACGATCCAAGAGACCCAGTACTTC.

This clonotype was counted many times. The gene calls are TRBV2 and TRBJ1-5; 10 nucleotides match TRBD1. The CDR3 consists of 16 residues. Germline CDR1 reads SNHLY; CDR2 reads FYNNEI. The V and J ends lost 6 bases and 2 bases, in that order; junction bases with no gene match: 7. The CDR3 region is CASSLRDRGGNQPQHF. Here the CDR3 DNA reads TGTGCCAGCAGCCTCCGGGACAGGGGCGGCAATCAGCCCCAGCATTTT. Using reference TRBV2 and TRBJ1-5 for the parts outside the CDR3, the full variable domain is EPEVTQTPSHQVTQMGQEVILRCVPISNHLYFYWYRQILGQKVEFLVSFYNNEISEKSEIFDDQFSVERPDGSNFTLKIRSTKLEDSAMYFCASSLRDRGGNQPQHFGDGTRLSIL.

This clonotype was detected ten times or more. V gene TRBV2 combines with J gene TRBJ2-2; D is possibly TRBD2 (6 bases). Germline V gene lookup returns CDR1 SNHLY and CDR2 FYNNEI. The CDR3 loop spans 14 amino acids. Trimming took 3 bases from V and 5 from J, leaving 10 bases between them. CDR3 bases: TGTGCCAGCAGTGATCTGGAGGGGACCGGGGAGCTGTTTTTT. This gives the protein CASSDLEGTGELFF.

V is TRBV6-5 and J is TRBJ2-7; D is unclear. Trimming pared 6 bases from V and 7 bases from J, leaving 13 bases between. CDR1 and CDR2 from the germline V gene are MNHEY and SVGAGI. CDR3 length: 12 amino acids. The CDR3 DNA reads as TGTGCCAGCAGCTTTAATCGAGGAGAGCAGTACTTC. This sequence encodes CASSFNRGEQYF.

This clonotype was seen repeatedly, ten times or more. The V gene is TRBV5-1, the J gene TRBJ2-7; 7 bases map to TRBD1. CDR1 and CDR2 from the germline V gene are SGHRS and YFSETQ. CDR3 length: 16 residues. After removal of 0 bases from V and 7 bases from J, the junction contained 13 bases not matched to a gene. The CDR3 coding sequence is TGCGCCAGCAGCTTGGTTCGGGACAGACCCTTTAGGGAGCAGTACTTC. This translates into CASSLVRDRPFREQYF.

A note on this clonotype: A read error is possible here, since a much larger clone lies one base away. The chain employs TRBV7-9 and TRBJ1-1; no definite D call. Germline CDR1 SEHNR, CDR2 FQNEAQ (reference sequence). CDR3 length: 13 residues. The CDR3 DNA sequence: TGTGTCAGCAGCTTAGGAGACGGTACTGAAGCTTTCTTT. Protein sequence: CVSSLGDGTEAFF. Full variable domain (missing parts from reference TRBV7-9 and TRBJ1-1): DTGVSQNPRHKITKRGQNVTFRCDPISEHNRLYWYRQTLGQGPEFLTYFQNEAQLEKSRLLSDRFSAERPKGSFSTLEIQRTEQGDSAMYLCVSSLGDGTEAFFGQGTRLTVV.

The rearrangement uses TRBV5-5 and TRBJ2-7; tentatively, D is TRBD2 (6 bases). The ends were cut back, 5 bases at V and 5 bases at J, with 17 bases in the middle. The germline CDR1 and CDR2 sequences are SGHKS and YYEKEE (reference sequence). The CDR3 has 14 amino acids. The CDR3 DNA is TGTGCCAGCAGTGTGGCGGGGAAGGTAGACGAGCAGTACTTC. It translates to CASSVAGKVDEQYF.

Remarks on this clonotype: A much larger clone lies a single base off, so this may be a read error. The CDR3 DNA follows: TGTGCCAGCAGTGGGACCGGGACGGTACATATAACCAAAAACATTCAGTACTTC. Amino acid sequence: CASSGTGTVHITKNIQYF. V gene TRBV6-1 combines with J gene TRBJ2-4; D possibly uses TRBD1 or TRBD2 (5 bases each). Between the trimmed V and J ends, which lost 4 bases and 2 bases, there was a span of 21 bases. The CDR3 runs 18 residues. The germline V gene has CDR1 MNHNS and CDR2 SASEGT.

This clonotype was seen many times. The chain uses TRBV14 and TRBJ2-5, with D possibly TRBD1 on 5 matching bases. Germline-derived CDR1 and CDR2 are SGHDN and FVKESK. This CDR3 spans 14 amino acids. V shed 3 bases and J shed 1 base, with 9 bases lying between them. The CDR3 region is CASSHLDTQETQYF. Here the CDR3 DNA reads TGTGCCAGCAGCCATTTGGACACCCAAGAGACCCAGTACTTC.

The chain links TRBV20-1 to TRBJ2-7; 12 bases line up with TRBD2. The CDR3 spans 14 residues. Germline V gene data show CDR1 as DFQATT and CDR2 as SNEGSKA (reference sequence). Trimming at V came to 6 bases and at J to 5 bases, leaving 8 bases not matched to a gene. CDR3 residues: CSALTSGGVHEQYF. CDR3 DNA sequence: TGCAGTGCCTTGACTAGCGGGGGAGTCCACGAGCAGTACTTC.

This clonotype was counted ten times or more. V usage is TRBV12-3 or TRBV12-4 and J usage is TRBJ2-5; D possibly corresponds to TRBD2 (6 bases). The CDR3 is 14 amino acids. Trimming took 5 bases from V and 5 from J, leaving 15 bases between them. CDR3 sequence reads: CASSRLGGGETQYF. The CDR3 DNA reads as TGTGCCAGCAGTCGACTGGGGGGTGGGGAGACCCAGTACTTC.

V and J are TRBV6-1 and TRBJ2-7; D is possibly TRBD1 (6 bases). The CDR3 covers 15 residues. Trimming removed 0 bases from V and 5 bases from J, with 14 bases in between. Germline CDR1 reads MNHNS; CDR2 reads SASEGT. CDR3 nucleotides: TGTGCCAGCAGTGAAGCGCCCGGGACATCCGACGAGCAGTACTTC. It specifies CASSEAPGTSDEQYF.

This clonotype was seen just once. The conserved closing phenylalanine or tryptophan is absent in this CDR3, likely reflecting a read error. V and J are TRBV5-6 and TRBJ1-2; 8 nucleotides agree with TRBD1. Trimming removed 3 bases from V and 6 bases from J; junction bases left unmatched: 13. The CDR3 is 16 amino acids. CDR1 is SGHDT, CDR2 YYEEEE, per germline. This CDR3 is CASSYPPSRTGNGYTV. The CDR3 bases are TGTGCCAGCAGCTATCCCCCTAGTAGGACAGGGAATGGCTACACCGTC.

This clonotype was seen ten or more times. CDR3 protein: CASSFEGQVYGYTF. The CDR3 DNA is TGTGCCAGCAGTTTTGAGGGACAGGTATATGGCTACACCTTC. This chain uses TRBV12-3 or TRBV12-4 with TRBJ1-2, with TRBD1 identical over 8 bases. The CDR3 contains 14 residues. The V and J ends lost 3 bases and 5 bases, in that order; junction bases with no gene match: 5.

This clonotype was observed at least ten times. The chain has TRBV20-1 and TRBJ1-1, with D possibly being TRBD1 (6 bases). The CDR3 spans 12 residues. V shed 5 bases and J shed 6 bases, with 13 bases lying between them. Looked up from germline, CDR1 is DFQATT and CDR2 is SNEGSKA (reference sequence). The CDR3, as DNA: TGCAGTGCTGGGTCGACAGGAGCTGAAGCTTTCTTT. Its protein is CSAGSTGAEAFF.

This clonotype was counted between two and nine times. This chain links TRBV28 with TRBJ2-2, with D possibly matching TRBD1 (7 bases). V lost 7 bases, J lost 5 bases, and 11 bases lay in between. This CDR3 comprises 13 residues. The germline CDR1 and CDR2 sequences are MDHEN and SYDVKM. CDR3 region: CASTGGKTGELFF. CDR3 sequence (DNA): TGTGCCAGCACAGGGGGGAAAACCGGGGAGCTGTTTTTT.

This clonotype was detected many times. Mismatch with germline at one junction end may stem from a read error. V gene TRBV6-1 combines with J gene TRBJ2-7; 7 positions agree with TRBD1. In germline, CDR1 is MNHNS, CDR2 SASEGT. This CDR3 is built from 15 residues. The CDR3 DNA reads TGTGCCAGCAGCGAAGACAGGGCCCGCGGATACGAGCAGTACTTC. Translated: CASSEDRARGYEQYF.

In this sample, this clonotype turned up many times. The chain has TRBV20-1 and TRBJ2-7; D call uncertain. V was shortened by 3 bases and J by 1 base, with 13 bases between the two germline ends. The CDR3 runs to 14 residues. CDR1 and CDR2 (germline): DFQATT, SNEGSKA (reference sequence). CDR3 coding DNA: TGCAGTGCTAGTAGTCCGGTGACGTCCTACGAGCAGTACTTC. Translation gives CSASSPVTSYEQYF.

This rearrangement joins TRBV30 to TRBJ1-2, with D tentatively TRBD1 (5 bases). The CDR3 has 16 amino acids. The V end lost 1 base, the J end lost 2 bases, and 17 bases lay between the germline ends. Germline assignment: CDR1 GTSNPN and CDR2 SVGIG (reference sequence). The CDR3 bases are TGTGCCTGGAGTGGTGCCCGGCGGGGCTCCAACTATGGCTACACCTTC. Its protein is CAWSGARRGSNYGYTF.

On this clonotype itself: The missing conserved phenylalanine or tryptophan at the end of this CDR3 makes a read error likely. The chain has TRBV20-1 and TRBJ1-6; D remains ambiguous. This CDR3 contains 15 residues. V was pared by 0 bases and J by 6 bases, with 12 bases between. Germline-derived CDR1 and CDR2 are DFQATT and SNEGSKA (reference sequence). The CDR3 reads CSARDAGGSNSPLHS. The CDR3 DNA is TGCAGTGCTAGAGACGCAGGCGGGAGTAATTCACCCCTCCACTCT.

This clonotype was observed at least ten times. The chain links TRBV27 to TRBJ1-5, with 7 bases identical to TRBD1. This CDR3 region has 15 residues. The ends lost 4 bases at V and 15 bases at J; junction bases unmatched: 18. Germline-derived CDR1 and CDR2 are MNHEY and SMNVEV (reference sequence). CDR3 sequence (DNA): TGTGCCAGCAGTTCGAGACAGGGAACCCTCCAAGACGCGCATTTT. Translating gives CASSSRQGTLQDAHF.

This clonotype occurred many times. The chain couples TRBV6-1 to TRBJ2-5; tentative D call: TRBD2 (5 bases). The CDR3 spans 14 residues. Germline V gene lookup returns CDR1 MNHNS and CDR2 SASEGT. Trimming pared 4 bases from V and 1 base from J, leaving 10 bases between. CDR3 DNA: TGTGCCAGCAGTGGACTACTACGCCAAGAGACCCAGTACTTC. Translated, it gives CASSGLLRQETQYF.

There are many counts of this clonotype. The gene calls are TRBV7-2 and TRBJ1-5; a weak D match, TRBD1 (5 bases). V was pared by 0 bases and J by 7 bases, with 7 bases between. This CDR3 contains 13 residues. The germline V gene has CDR1 SGHTA and CDR2 FQGNSA. The CDR3 bases are TGTGCCAGCAGCTTAGCAGGGGAGCAGCCCCAGCATTTT. Residues: CASSLAGEQPQHF.

This clonotype has a count of ten or more. The CDR3 spells CASSLTGTGVTSNQPQHF. In nucleotides, the CDR3 is TGTGCCAGCAGTCTTACCGGGACAGGAGTGACTAGCAATCAGCCCCAGCATTTT. The chain recombines TRBV27 with TRBJ1-5, with 8 bases identical to TRBD1. This CDR3 comprises 18 residues. V was pared by 5 bases and J by 0 bases, with 12 bases of the junction left unmatched. CDR1 is MNHEY, CDR2 SMNVEV, per germline (reference sequence).

This clonotype was observed a few times. The CDR3 DNA is TGTGCCAGTAGTATCGGGGCTTCCATGAACACTGAAGCTTTCTTT. Its protein product is CASSIGASMNTEAFF. The chain recombines TRBV19 with TRBJ1-1; tentatively, D is TRBD1 (5 bases). The CDR3 loop spans 15 amino acids. The V and J ends lost 3 bases and 0 bases respectively, with 11 bases between them. The germline CDR1 and CDR2 sequences are LNHDA and SQIVND (reference sequence).

The chain joins TRBV6-5 to TRBJ1-5; D gene unclear. The germline gives CDR1 MNHEY, CDR2 SVGAGI. V was shortened by 2 bases and J by 9 bases, with 11 bases between the two germline ends. The CDR3 is 13 amino acids. The CDR3 protein is CASSYDGGRPQHF. Written as DNA, the CDR3 is TGTGCCAGCAGTTACGACGGTGGAAGGCCCCAGCATTTT.

In its sample, this clonotype was seen many times. J is TRBJ1-1 and V is TRBV19; unclear D gene. The CDR3 sequence is 14 residues long. V dropped 6 bases and J dropped 0 bases, with 11 bases sitting between them. Germline V gene sequence: CDR1 LNHDA, CDR2 SQIVND (reference sequence). The CDR3 nucleotides read TGTGCCAGTAGACCTCCGTGGGTGAACACTGAAGCTTTCTTT. Translating gives CASRPPWVNTEAFF.

This clonotype was detected many times. In nucleotides, the CDR3 is TGTGCCAGCAGGGCCCGCCTCATGAACACTGAAGCTTTCTTT. Translated, it gives CASRARLMNTEAFF. The chain is built from TRBV2 and TRBJ1-1; no definite D call. V dropped 6 bases and J dropped 0 bases, with 11 bases sitting between them. The CDR3 contains 14 residues. Germline-derived CDR1 and CDR2 are SNHLY and FYNNEI.